These 30 T cell receptor beta chains were sequenced from one sample in a study of T cells after posttransplantation cyclophosphamide. Sequenced by immunoSEQ multiplex PCR; TCRdb stores in-frame clones only, minus some. The profile covers approximately 39,000 clones, none occurring a single time. Sequencing was done on a sample of PBMCs. The receptors derive from a man aged 50 to 59 in good health, CMV-negative, and a related stem cell transplant donor.

This clone was seen repeatedly, ten times or more. V usage is TRBV19 and J usage is TRBJ2-2; 8 nucleotides match TRBD1. The CDR3 is made up of 17 amino acids. Germline trimming cut 5 bases from V and 0 bases from J; bases unmatched to any gene: 8. Germline V CDR1 and CDR2: LNHDA, SQIVND (reference sequence). The CDR3: CASSASWDRSNTGELFF. The CDR3 DNA reads as TGTGCCAGTAGTGCCTCATGGGACAGGTCGAACACCGGGGAGCTGTTTTTT.

This clone was recorded at least ten times. CDR3 protein: CASSLIGDEQFF. The CDR3 DNA is TGCGCCAGCAGCTTGATCGGGGATGAGCAGTTCTTC. This rearrangement joins TRBV5-1 to TRBJ2-1; D is possibly TRBD2 (5 bases). Between the trimmed V and J ends, which lost 1 base and 8 bases, there was a span of 7 bases. Germline V gives CDR1 SGHRS, CDR2 YFSETQ. This CDR3 comprises 12 residues.

This clone has at least ten counts. The V gene is TRBV27, the J gene TRBJ1-5; D is possibly TRBD1 (5 bases). CDR3 length equals 15 residues. The germline V gene has CDR1 MNHEY and CDR2 SMNVEV (reference sequence). V was pared by 5 bases and J by 2 bases, with 13 bases between. CDR3 residues: CASSLAGLGNQPQHF. For the CDR3, the DNA is TGTGCCAGCAGTCTCGCGGGGCTCGGCAATCAGCCCCAGCATTTT.

This clone was counted at least ten times. This sequence joins TRBV15 and TRBJ1-2; maybe TRBD1 (6 bases). This CDR3 contains 13 residues. The germline V and J ends were trimmed by 3 bases and 8 bases, with 13 bases remaining between them. The germline V gene has CDR1 LNHNV and CDR2 YYDKDF (reference sequence). The CDR3 sequence is CATSRYYREGYTF. CDR3 in DNA: TGTGCCACCAGCAGGTACTACAGGGAAGGCTACACCTTC.

The table lists this clone with many counts. The gene calls are TRBV6-1 and TRBJ1-5; 8 bases line up with TRBD1. The junction had 3 bases not matched to a gene; V was cut back by 3 bases and J by 2 bases. Germline V gene data show CDR1 as MNHNS and CDR2 as SASEGT. This CDR3 contains 15 residues. The CDR3 loop is CASSDRGLGNQPQHF. The CDR3 bases are TGTGCCAGCAGTGACAGGGGGCTTGGCAATCAGCCCCAGCATTTT.

This clone was detected many times. CDR3 sequence: CASSRPWEETQYF. The CDR3 nucleotides are TGTGCCAGCAGCCGCCCTTGGGAGGAGACCCAGTACTTC. The chain links TRBV4-2 to TRBJ2-5; perhaps TRBD2 as D (5 bases). Germline values: CDR1 LGHNA, CDR2 YNFKEQ. V was trimmed by 4 bases and J by 5 bases, leaving 11 bases between them. The CDR3 is 13 residues long.

Only a few counts were recorded for this clone. The chain has TRBV5-6 and TRBJ1-6, with D maybe TRBD1 (5 bases). CDR1 is SGHDT and CDR2 is YYEEEE in the germline V gene. This CDR3 comprises 17 residues. V lost 4 bases, J lost 8 bases, and 22 bases lay in between. The CDR3 spells CASSPWAGNPGDSPLHF. The CDR3 DNA reads TGTGCCAGCAGCCCGTGGGCCGGAAACCCGGGGGATTCACCCCTCCACTTT.

The chain uses TRBV30 and TRBJ1-2, with 8 bases fitting TRBD1. The germline V gene encodes CDR1 GTSNPN and CDR2 SVGIG (reference sequence). The J segment lost 2 bases and the V segment lost 6 bases, leaving 14 bases of the junction unmatched. There are 16 residues in the CDR3. This CDR3 reads CACARDRPRGNYGYTF. DNA of the CDR3: TGTGCCTGCGCTCGGGACAGGCCACGGGGAAACTATGGCTACACCTTC.

This clone occurred many times. This chain connects TRBV7-3 to TRBJ2-7, with D possibly TRBD1 on 5 matching bases. CDR1 SGHTA and CDR2 FQGTGA come from the germline V gene. CDR3 length: 13 amino acids. The V gene lost 3 bases and the J gene lost 6 bases, with 12 bases spanning the gap. The CDR3 reads CASSFSQGGEQYF. The CDR3 coding sequence is TGTGCCAGCAGCTTCTCCCAGGGTGGCGAGCAGTACTTC.

This clone was detected many times. The chain has TRBV9 and TRBJ2-3; tentatively, D is TRBD2 (7 bases). The CDR3 has 15 residues. The ends were cut back, 3 bases at V and 6 bases at J, with 17 bases in the middle. Germline V CDR1 and CDR2: SGDLS, YYNGEE. The DNA for the CDR3 is TGTGCCAGCAGCGCCCTCGGGGCGGGGGCCGATACGCAGTATTTT. Translation gives CASSALGAGADTQYF.

There are many counts of this clone. CDR3 sequence: CASTPDLAGANVLTF. The DNA for the CDR3 is TGTGCCAGCACCCCCGACTTGGCTGGGGCCAACGTCCTGACTTTC. V and J are TRBV7-9 and TRBJ2-6; no definite D call. The CDR3 contains 15 residues. V lost 7 bases and J lost 2, with 12 bases in between. From germline, CDR1 is SEHNR and CDR2 FQNEAQ (reference sequence).

This clone appeared many times. The chain combines TRBV6-1 with TRBJ1-2; D call uncertain. V shed 4 bases and J shed 7 bases, with 10 bases lying between them. In germline, CDR1 is MNHNS, CDR2 SASEGT. This CDR3 spans 12 amino acids. The CDR3 coding sequence is TGTGCCAGCAGTGTCAGGATTTCTGGCTACACCTTC. Translation: CASSVRISGYTF.

This clone was picked up many times. This rearrangement joins TRBV6-1 to TRBJ1-4; 9 bases map to TRBD1. V lost 4 bases, J lost 5 bases, and 5 bases stayed unmatched. The V gene's germline CDR1 is MNHNS and CDR2 SASEGT. This CDR3 comprises 15 residues. CDR3 loop: CASSGGGQGNEKLFF. CDR3 bases: TGTGCCAGCAGTGGGGGGGGACAGGGAAATGAAAAACTGTTTTTT.

V gene TRBV29-1 combines with J gene TRBJ2-5, with unresolved D. V shed 6 bases and J shed 0 bases, with 11 bases lying between them. The CDR3 runs to 13 residues. The germline gives CDR1 SQVTM, CDR2 ANQGSEA. In nucleotides, the CDR3 is TGCAGCGTCGACAATGATTACCAAGAGACCCAGTACTTC. This translates into CSVDNDYQETQYF.

This clone has ten or more counts. The V gene is TRBV30, the J gene TRBJ2-7; D gene uncertain. Germline V gives CDR1 GTSNPN, CDR2 SVGIG (reference sequence). The V and J ends lost 1 base and 5 bases respectively, with 12 bases between them. CDR3 length: 13 residues. The CDR3 here is CAWSETVWDEQYF. As DNA, the CDR3 is TGTGCCTGGAGTGAGACTGTCTGGGACGAGCAGTACTTC.

This clone was picked up many times. This chain connects TRBV7-9 to TRBJ2-3, with TRBD2 matching 7 bases. The CDR3 contains 17 residues. In germline, CDR1 is SEHNR, CDR2 FQNEAQ (reference sequence). The V segment lost 2 bases and the J segment 0 bases; nucleotides outside the gene matches: 8. In nucleotides, the CDR3 is TGTGCCAGCAGCTTATATGGTCTAGCGGTTAGCACAGATACGCAGTATTTT. It is translated as CASSLYGLAVSTDTQYF. Variable domain in full (rest from reference TRBV7-9 and TRBJ2-3): DTGVSQNPRHKITKRGQNVTFRCDPISEHNRLYWYRQTLGQGPEFLTYFQNEAQLEKSRLLSDRFSAERPKGSFSTLEIQRTEQGDSAMYLCASSLYGLAVSTDTQYFGPGTRLTVL.

The chain links TRBV6-1 to TRBJ1-2; 9 bases line up with TRBD1. Germline CDR1 reads MNHNS; CDR2 reads SASEGT. The CDR3 spans 15 residues. V dropped 5 bases and J dropped 4; count of bases not matched to a gene: 8. CDR3 bases: TGTGCCAGCAGTATTGACAGGGGGACTACCTATGGCTACACCTTC. Protein product: CASSIDRGTTYGYTF.

At least ten counts were recorded for this clone. The rearrangement joins TRBV5-5 to TRBJ1-1; D call uncertain. The germline gives CDR1 SGHKS, CDR2 YYEKEE (reference sequence). The CDR3 runs to 15 residues. V was cut by 3 bases and J by 0 bases, with 12 bases left in between. CDR3 DNA sequence: TGTGCCAGCAGCTCCGCGCTCTCGTTGAACACTGAAGCTTTCTTT. Translation: CASSSALSLNTEAFF.

This clone has a count of ten or more. The chain is built from TRBV2 and TRBJ1-5, with a possible D match to TRBD1 (6 bases). The CDR3 spans 14 residues. Trimming cost V 4 bases and J 4 bases, with 11 bases left between them. The V gene's germline CDR1 is SNHLY and CDR2 FYNNEI. In DNA, the CDR3 is TGTGCCAGCAGTGCGGTGGGGGCGAATCAGCCCCAGCATTTT. This gives the protein CASSAVGANQPQHF.

This clone was detected ten times or more. The rearrangement uses TRBV15 and TRBJ2-7; TRBD2 is a possible D gene (6 bases). Germline CDR1 and CDR2: LNHNV and YYDKDF (reference sequence). CDR3 length: 13 residues. The V end was cut by 3 bases, the J end by 7 bases, with 13 bases between. CDR3 sequence: CATSSDGRREQYF. CDR3 in DNA: TGTGCCACCAGCAGTGATGGGAGGCGGGAGCAGTACTTC.

The table lists this clone with a few counts. The chain recombines TRBV7-2 with TRBJ2-5, with 11 bases aligning to TRBD2. Germline values: CDR1 SGHTA, CDR2 FQGNSA. V gave up 5 bases and J gave up 9 bases; unmatched junction bases: 14. The CDR3 is made up of 16 amino acids. The CDR3 sequence: CASSRGGLAGGGSQYF. DNA of the CDR3: TGTGCCAGCAGCAGAGGCGGCCTAGCGGGGGGAGGGTCCCAGTACTTC.

Ten or more counts support this clone. This chain joins TRBV7-9 and TRBJ2-7; the D is unclear. V was shortened by 5 bases and J by 2 bases, with 7 bases between the two germline ends. Germline V gene data show CDR1 as SEHNR and CDR2 as FQNEAQ (reference sequence). The CDR3 has 12 residues. The CDR3 DNA is TGTGCCAGCAGCCTAAGCCCCTACGAGCAGTACTTC. Translated: CASSLSPYEQYF.

This clone was seen at least ten times. The V gene is TRBV5-1, the J gene TRBJ2-3; D may be TRBD2 (6 bases). Trimming shortened V by 3 bases and J by 1 base, and 12 bases separated the two germline ends. This CDR3 has 15 residues. CDR1 is SGHRS and CDR2 is YFSETQ in the germline V gene. The CDR3 DNA is TGCGCCAGCAGCTCTTCTAGCGTTCGCACAGATACGCAGTATTTT. Its protein product is CASSSSSVRTDTQYF.

This clone appeared many times. The rearrangement links TRBV5-1 to TRBJ1-1, with 10 bases that match TRBD1. This CDR3 contains 17 residues. CDR1 and CDR2 (germline): SGHRS, YFSETQ. V shed 0 bases and J 0 bases; nucleotides not matched to a gene: 5. The CDR3, as DNA: TGCGCCAGCAGCTTGGCCGGACAGGGGGGTCTGAACACTGAAGCTTTCTTT. Its translation is CASSLAGQGGLNTEAFF.

This clone has at least ten counts. The rearrangement links TRBV5-1 to TRBJ1-6; D call uncertain. The germline V gene encodes CDR1 SGHRS and CDR2 YFSETQ. V lost 4 bases and J lost 8, with 16 bases in between. The CDR3 runs to 15 residues. CDR3 loop: CASSPGSPRDSPLHF. The CDR3 region has the DNA TGCGCCAGCAGCCCGGGGAGCCCGAGGGATTCACCCCTCCACTTT.

This clone has only a few counts. V gene TRBV27 combines with J gene TRBJ2-3, with D perhaps matching TRBD1 (5 bases). This CDR3 is 12 amino acids long. Germline loops: CDR1 MNHEY, CDR2 SMNVEV (reference sequence). V shed 6 bases and J shed 3 bases, with 7 bases lying between them. CDR3 nucleotide sequence: TGTGCCAGCAGCAGGGAAACAGATACGCAGTATTTT. It specifies CASSRETDTQYF.

This clone was seen repeatedly, ten times or more. The chain joins TRBV5-8 to TRBJ1-1; possible D gene TRBD1, 6 bases. V dropped 4 bases and J dropped 4 bases, with 17 bases sitting between them. Germline CDR1 reads SGHTS; CDR2 reads YDEGEE. The CDR3 has 15 residues. CDR3 sequence (DNA): TGTGCCAGCAGCGGGAAACAGGGCGCGGGCACTGAAGCTTTCTTT. Translated, it gives CASSGKQGAGTEAFF.

In its sample, this clone was seen many times. The chain employs TRBV15 and TRBJ2-7; TRBD1 matches at 11 bases. The V gene end was trimmed by 0 bases and the J gene end by 0 bases; junction bases not matched to a gene: 1. The V gene's germline CDR1 is LNHNV and CDR2 YYDKDF (reference sequence). The CDR3 runs 16 residues. The CDR3 sequence is CATSRDGTGGSYEQYF. DNA for the CDR3: TGTGCCACCAGCAGAGATGGGACAGGGGGCTCCTACGAGCAGTACTTC.

Comment on this clone: This sequence may be a read error, since a much larger clone differs from it by one base. The V gene is TRBV14, the J gene TRBJ1-6; a possible D gene is TRBD1 (6 bases). Germline CDR1 and CDR2: SGHDN and FVKESK. The CDR3 totals 16 residues. Between the trimmed V and J ends, which lost 0 bases and 14 bases, there was a span of 20 bases. In nucleotides, the CDR3 is TGTGCCAGCAGCCAAGAGTTTTTGGGGACACTGTCATCCCTCCACTTT. The encoded protein is CASSQEFLGTLSSLHF.

The CDR3 loop is CASSLDGTGFYEQYF. The CDR3 nucleotides are TGTGCCAGCAGCTTAGACGGGACAGGGTTCTACGAGCAGTACTTC. V usage is TRBV7-2 and J usage is TRBJ2-5, with 9 nucleotides matching TRBD1. The J call is in doubt because the DNA end fits TRBJ2-7 better. CDR1 and CDR2 from the germline V gene are SGHTA and FQGNSA. This CDR3 is built from 15 residues.